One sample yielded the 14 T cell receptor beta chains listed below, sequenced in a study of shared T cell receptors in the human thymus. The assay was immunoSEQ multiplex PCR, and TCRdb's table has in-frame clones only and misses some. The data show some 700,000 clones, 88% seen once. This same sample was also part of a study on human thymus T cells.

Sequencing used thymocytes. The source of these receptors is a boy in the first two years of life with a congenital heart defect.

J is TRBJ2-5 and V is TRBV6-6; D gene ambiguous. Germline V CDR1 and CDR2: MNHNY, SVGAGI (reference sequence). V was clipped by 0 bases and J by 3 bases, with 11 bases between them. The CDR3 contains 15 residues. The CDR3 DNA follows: TGTGCCAGCAGTTACTCCCCGGTCCTGGAAGAGACCCAGTACTTC. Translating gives CASSYSPVLEETQYF.

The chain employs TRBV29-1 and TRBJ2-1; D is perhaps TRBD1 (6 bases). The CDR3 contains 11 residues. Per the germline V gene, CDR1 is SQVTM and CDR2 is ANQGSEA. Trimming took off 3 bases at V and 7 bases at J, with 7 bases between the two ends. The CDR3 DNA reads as TGCAGCGTTGACACAGGGAATGAGCAGTTCTTC. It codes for CSVDTGNEQFF.

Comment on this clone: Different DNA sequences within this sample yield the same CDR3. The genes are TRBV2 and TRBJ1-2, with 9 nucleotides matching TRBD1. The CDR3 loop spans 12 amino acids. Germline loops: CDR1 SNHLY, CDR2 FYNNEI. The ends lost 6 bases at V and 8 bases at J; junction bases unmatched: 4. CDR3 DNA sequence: TGTGCCAGCAGGGGACAGGGCTACGGCTACACCTTC. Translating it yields CASRGQGYGYTF.

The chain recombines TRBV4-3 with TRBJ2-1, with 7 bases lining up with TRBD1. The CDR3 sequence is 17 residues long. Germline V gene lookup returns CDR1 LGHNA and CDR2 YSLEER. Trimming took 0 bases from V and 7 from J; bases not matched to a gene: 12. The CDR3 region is CASSQDRWVTGLNEQFF. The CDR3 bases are TGCGCCAGCAGCCAAGATCGATGGGTGACAGGGCTGAATGAGCAGTTCTTC.

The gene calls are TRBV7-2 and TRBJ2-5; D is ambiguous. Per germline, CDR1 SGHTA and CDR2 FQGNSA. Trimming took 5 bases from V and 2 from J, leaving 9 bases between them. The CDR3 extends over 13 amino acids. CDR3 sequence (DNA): TGTGCCAGCAGCCCCGAGAGGCAAGAGACCCAGTACTTC. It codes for CASSPERQETQYF.

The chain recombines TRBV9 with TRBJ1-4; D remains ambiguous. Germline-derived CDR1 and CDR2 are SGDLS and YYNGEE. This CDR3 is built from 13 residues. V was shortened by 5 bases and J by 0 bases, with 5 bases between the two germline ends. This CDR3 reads CASSLATNEKLFF. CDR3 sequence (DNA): TGTGCCAGCAGTCTAGCAACTAATGAAAAACTGTTTTTT.

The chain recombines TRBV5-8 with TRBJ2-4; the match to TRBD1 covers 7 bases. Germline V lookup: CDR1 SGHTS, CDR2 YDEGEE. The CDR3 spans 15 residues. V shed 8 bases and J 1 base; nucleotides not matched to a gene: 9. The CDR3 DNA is TGTGCCAGTATCGACAGGGATGGGGCCAAAAACATTCAGTACTTC. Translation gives CASIDRDGAKNIQYF.

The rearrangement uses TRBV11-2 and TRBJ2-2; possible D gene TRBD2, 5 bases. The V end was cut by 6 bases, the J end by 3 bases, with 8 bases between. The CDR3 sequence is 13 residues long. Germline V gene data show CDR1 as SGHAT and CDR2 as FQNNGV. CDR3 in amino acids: CASSSEDTGELFF. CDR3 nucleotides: TGTGCCAGCAGTAGCGAGGACACCGGGGAGCTGTTTTTT.

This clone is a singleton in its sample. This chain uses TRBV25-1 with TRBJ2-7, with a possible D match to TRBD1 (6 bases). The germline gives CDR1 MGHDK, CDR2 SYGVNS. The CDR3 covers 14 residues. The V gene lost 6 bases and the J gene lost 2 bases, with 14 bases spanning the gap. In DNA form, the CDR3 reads TGTGCCAGCAGGGCAGGGGACGCAACCTACGAGCAGTACTTC. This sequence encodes CASRAGDATYEQYF.

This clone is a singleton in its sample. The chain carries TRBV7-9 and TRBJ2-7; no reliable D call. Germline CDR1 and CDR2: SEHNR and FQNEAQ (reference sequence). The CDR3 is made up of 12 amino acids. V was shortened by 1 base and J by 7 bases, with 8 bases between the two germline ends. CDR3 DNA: TGTGCCAGCAGCTTAGTGGGCTCAGAGCAGTACTTC. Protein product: CASSLVGSEQYF. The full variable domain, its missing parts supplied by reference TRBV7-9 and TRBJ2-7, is DTGVSQNPRHKITKRGQNVTFRCDPISEHNRLYWYRQTLGQGPEFLTYFQNEAQLEKSRLLSDRFSAERPKGSFSTLEIQRTEQGDSAMYLCASSLVGSEQYFGPGTRLTVT.

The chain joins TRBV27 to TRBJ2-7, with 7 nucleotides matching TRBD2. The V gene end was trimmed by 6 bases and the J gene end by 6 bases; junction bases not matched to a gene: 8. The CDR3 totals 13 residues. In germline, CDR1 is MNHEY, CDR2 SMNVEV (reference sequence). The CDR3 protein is CASRGRERGEQYF. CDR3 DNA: TGTGCCAGCAGGGGGCGGGAGAGGGGCGAGCAGTACTTC.

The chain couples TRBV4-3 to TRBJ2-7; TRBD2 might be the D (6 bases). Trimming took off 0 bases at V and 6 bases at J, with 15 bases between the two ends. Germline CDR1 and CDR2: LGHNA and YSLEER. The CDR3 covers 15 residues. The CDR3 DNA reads TGCGCCAGCAGCCAAGACTCCCAGGGAGGTGGCGAGCAGTACTTC. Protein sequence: CASSQDSQGGGEQYF.

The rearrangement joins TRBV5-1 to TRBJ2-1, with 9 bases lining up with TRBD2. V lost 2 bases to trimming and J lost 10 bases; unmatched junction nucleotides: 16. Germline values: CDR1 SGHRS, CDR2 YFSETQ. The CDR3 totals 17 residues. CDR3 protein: CASSLPGLAPRREEQFF. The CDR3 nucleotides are TGCGCCAGCAGCTTACCGGGACTAGCCCCGAGGAGGGAAGAGCAGTTCTTC.

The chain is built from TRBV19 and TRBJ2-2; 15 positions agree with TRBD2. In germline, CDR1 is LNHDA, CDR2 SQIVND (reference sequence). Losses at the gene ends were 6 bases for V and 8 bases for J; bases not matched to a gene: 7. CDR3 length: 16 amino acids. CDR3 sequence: CASSTMGLAGGGELFF. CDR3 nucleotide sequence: TGTGCCAGTAGCACTATGGGACTAGCGGGAGGAGGGGAGCTGTTTTTT. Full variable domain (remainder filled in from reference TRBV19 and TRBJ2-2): DGGITQSPKYLFRKEGQNVTLSCEQNLNHDAMYWYRQDPGQGLRLIYYSQIVNDFQKGDIAEGYSVSREKKESFPLTVTSAQKNPTAFYLCASSTMGLAGGGELFFGEGSRLTVL.